The entry below describes one TCR beta chain. Its cognate antigen is unknown. The table came from immunoSEQ multiplex PCR; TCRdb's copy has only in-frame clones and leaves some out. The top ten hold roughly 1.2% of the sample, which has 100,000 to 150,000 clones, 75% to 90% seen once. The data are from a study of cytomegalovirus exposure and HLA in healthy donors. Study information: The 130 or so validation repertoires used a platform that matched the one used for the roughly 700 first-cohort repertoires, as a later analysis reported.

Donors came from a validation cohort of about 120 subjects, distinct from the first 666-subject cohort. Whole-study results and caveats: There were about 160 TCR beta chains listed as cytomegalovirus-associated.

This TCR was recovered from a woman under 30 in good health and CMV-seronegative. The source material was PBMCs.

The CDR3 region is CASSVGTSGYEQYF. The CDR3 DNA sequence: TGTGCCAGCAGCGTAGGGACTAGCGGCTACGAGCAGTACTTC. The chain employs TRBV9 and TRBJ2-7, with 10 bases aligning to TRBD2. This CDR3 is 14 amino acids long. Germline lookup yields CDR1 SGDLS and CDR2 YYNGEE. J gave up 3 bases and V 0 bases, and 0 bases lay outside the gene matches.